This T cell receptor beta chain originates from a study of blood T cell repertoires in COVID-19. Original data processing: Amplifying reference gene primers gave estimates of nucleated cell counts. Profiled with immunoSEQ multiplex PCR; TCRdb holds only in-frame clones, not every one. The V and J calls and clone size come from that table; D and trimming were worked out from the DNA. Here the sample spans 300,000 or so clones, around nine tenths being singletons. Residents of about two dozen US areas, aged roughly 18 to 89 years, made up the participants. Germline values: CDR1 SGHNT, CDR2 YYREEE (reference sequence). CDR3 length: 14 amino acids. The V end lost 4 bases, the J end lost 0 bases, and 7 bases lay between the germline ends.

This receptor was obtained from a woman aged 25-40 years who had recovered from COVID-19. This chain uses TRBV5-4 with TRBJ2-2, with D perhaps TRBD1 (6 bases). The sequenced sample consisted of PBMCs or T cells enriched from blood (not recorded which). CDR3 bases: TGTGCCAGCAGCGGGGGCTCGAACACCGGGGAGCTGTTTTTT. Amino acid sequence: CASSGGSNTGELFF. Full variable domain (remainder filled in from reference TRBV5-4 and TRBJ2-2): ETGVTQSPTHLIKTRGQQVTLRCSSQSGHNTVSWYQQALGQGPQFIFQYYREEENGRGNFPPRFSGLQFPNYSSELNVNALELDDSALYLCASSGGSNTGELFFGEGSRLTVL.